The present T cell receptor (beta chain) was sequenced within a study of response to subunit inactivated influenza vaccine. Trimming removed 4 bases at V and 5 bases at J, with 15 bases between. The V gene's germline CDR1 is KGHSH and CDR2 LQKENI. The CDR3 consists of 16 residues. TCRdb fed the RT-PCR reads into MiXCR, producing one record per CDR3 protein. The table shows about 540,000 distinct CDR3 sequences, with 20% to 25% occurring only once. The data were also submitted as part of a second study, on T cells expressing NK-cell markers. That publication notes: TCR beta cDNA was made by 5'RACE template switching with UMIs. Seven of the eight sequenced donors were HCMV-seropositive; one was seronegative. Anti-gamma-delta TCR antibody use in several experiments restricted sorting to alpha-beta TCR T cells. Of the CD8+ T cell pool in about six donors, roughly 1.0-8% was accounted for by dominant NKG2C+ clonotypes. The CD3+CD56-NKG2C+ fraction was also led by these clonotypes in a handful of donors.

This receptor was identified in a man aged 50 or older who received an inactivated influenza vaccine. This sample comprised CD4+ T cells sorted from PBMCs, obtained 12 days after vaccination. The V and J genes are TRBV18 and TRBJ1-6, with TRBD1 as a possible D gene (6 bases). CDR3 DNA sequence: TGTGCCAGCTCACTTCTACCGGGACAAAATAATTCACCCCTCCACTTT. Protein: CASSLLPGQNNSPLHF.